This TCR beta chain was recovered during a study of T cells in Graves' hyperthyroidism and ophthalmopathy. The study, taken as a whole, reports: Onset of ophthalmopathy came a median approximately 6.5 months after the model predicted it.

Patients with uncontrolled infections, other autoimmune diseases, pregnancy or lactation were excluded. This clonotype turned up a few times. The antigen remains unidentified. Amplified regions were TCR beta CDR3 sequences from RNA transcripts. Initially, a first-round RT-PCR of the TCR CDR3 employed the HTBI primer set. TCRdb fed the multiplex PCR reads into MiXCR, producing one record per CDR3 protein. Of roughly 630,000 distinct CDR3 sequences listed, 15% to 17% are singletons. The germline V gene encodes CDR1 SGHTA and CDR2 FQGNSA. The CDR3 spans 13 residues. The V end was cut by 5 bases, the J end by 5 bases, with 12 bases between.

Sequencing was done on a sample of blood. This TCR was sampled from a woman aged 25 to 39 with Graves' hyperthyroidism. The chain uses TRBV7-2 and TRBJ1-1; D is possibly TRBD1 (5 bases). The CDR3 sequence: CASSPRSGTEAFF. CDR3 DNA sequence: TGTGCCAGCAGCCCGAGATCAGGGACTGAAGCTTTCTTT.